A selection of T cell receptor beta chains follows, all from one sample in a study of blood T cell repertoires in COVID-19. TCRdb's table, derived via immunoSEQ multiplex PCR, lists solely in-frame clones and lacks some. The profile shows around 250,000 clones, more than 65% of them singletons. The source material was PBMCs or T cells enriched from blood (not recorded which). The receptors come from a man aged 45-65 years who had recovered from COVID-19. CDR3s include the opening cysteine and the closing phenylalanine or tryptophan. Each record gives: V gene, J gene, clone size, D gene, CDR3 protein, CDR3 DNA. The D gene is left open where the match is weak. Clone size, where shown, is once, few, many, or a class for clones that have expanded.

>TRBV2|TRBJ1-4|.|TRBD1
CASTLTGQGNEKLFF
TGTGCCAGCACCCTGACGGGACAGGGGAATGAAAAACTGTTTTTT
>TRBV2|TRBJ1-2|.|.
CASRGGAGYGYTF
TGTGCCAGCAGAGGTGGCGCAGGCTATGGCTACACCTTC
>TRBV5-6|TRBJ2-3|.|TRBD1
CASSFRGTGVGDTQYF
TGTGCCAGCAGCTTTAGGGGGACAGGGGTCGGAGATACGCAGTATTTT
>TRBV4-2|TRBJ2-3|.|TRBD2
CASSQAPGLAGDTDTQYF
TGTGCCAGCAGCCAAGCCCCGGGACTAGCGGGGGACACAGATACGCAGTATTTT
>TRBV10-1|TRBJ1-1|.|.
CASSLGGDGEKIEAFF
TGCGCCAGCAGTCTGGGGGGGGACGGCGAGAAAATTGAAGCTTTCTTT
>TRBV5-1|TRBJ2-3|.|.
CASSWGTGAITDTQYF
TGCGCCAGCAGTTGGGGTACGGGAGCCATCACAGATACGCAGTATTTT
>TRBV6-2/TRBV6-3|TRBJ1-1|.|TRBD1
CASSLSGQGENTEAFF
TGTGCCAGCAGCCTTAGCGGACAGGGGGAAAACACTGAAGCTTTCTTT
>TRBV7-6|TRBJ1-2|few|TRBD1
CASSPALQGASLYGYTF
TGTGCCAGCAGCCCGGCGCTACAGGGGGCCTCACTCTATGGCTACACCTTC
>TRBV14|TRBJ2-7|.|.
CASSPLAGPYEQYF
TGTGCCAGCAGTCCCTTGGCGGGGCCCTACGAGCAGTACTTC
>TRBV7-3|TRBJ2-3|.|.
CASSLRSPGLSTDTQYF
TGTGCCAGCAGCTTAAGGTCTCCGGGACTCAGCACAGATACGCAGTATTTT
>TRBV3-1/TRBV3-2|TRBJ1-2|.|.
CASSQDGQGNYGYTF
TGTGCCAGCAGCCAAGATGGTCAGGGGAACTATGGCTACACCTTC
>TRBV9|TRBJ1-5|few|.
CASSRSGDNQPQHF
TGTGCCAGCAGCCGCAGCGGGGACAATCAGCCCCAGCATTTT
>TRBV2|TRBJ2-1|.|.
CASRRDSPYNEQFF
TGTGCCAGCAGACGGGACTCCCCCTACAATGAGCAGTTCTTC
>TRBV5-1|TRBJ2-3|.|TRBD1
CASSRNPGQGARTQYF
TGCGCCAGCAGCCGGAACCCGGGACAGGGGGCGCGGACGCAGTATTTT
>TRBV7-2|TRBJ1-2|.|.
CASSLDRANYGYTF
TGTGCCAGCAGCCTGGACAGAGCTAACTATGGCTACACCTTC
>TRBV2|TRBJ2-3|.|.
CASKDTAPEQYF
TGTGCCAGCAAAGATACCGCCCCAGAGCAGTATTTT
>TRBV10-3|TRBJ1-2|.|.
CAISDGAYPTF
TGTGCCATCAGTGATGGAGCATATCCCACCTTC
>TRBV18|TRBJ1-1|.|.
CASSPLGGETQAFF
TGTGCCAGCTCACCACTGGGGGGGGAGACGCAGGCTTTCTTT
>TRBV19|TRBJ1-5|.|.
CASSIEHSNQPQHF
TGTGCCAGTAGTATAGAACATAGCAATCAGCCCCAGCATTTT
>TRBV30|TRBJ1-4|.|.
CAWTFGDREEKLFF
TGTGCCTGGACGTTCGGGGATAGGGAGGAAAAACTGTTTTTT
>TRBV20-1|TRBJ1-4|.|.
CSVSTNEKLFF
TGCAGTGTCTCAACTAATGAAAAACTGTTTTTT
>TRBV10-3|TRBJ1-2|.|.
CAISSGITYGYTF
TGTGCCATCAGTTCGGGGATTACATATGGCTACACCTTC
>TRBV10-2|TRBJ1-3|.|.
CASSEAQNTIYF
TGCGCCAGCAGTGAAGCCCAAAACACCATATATTTT